Below, 15 T cell receptor beta chains from the same sample are listed, as sequenced in a study of shared clonotypes between healthy human individuals. Assay: immunoSEQ multiplex PCR; the TCRdb copy retains only in-frame clones and omits some. The sample has around 940,000 clones, more than 75% seen once. Sequencing was carried out using memory CD4+ T cells sorted from blood. Subset described: CD45RA-negative fraction. These receptors were obtained from a man in his late teens or twenties in good health.

In nucleotides, the CDR3 is TGCGCCAGCAGCGGGAGGTCGCAGCTTAGTCAGTCTGAGCAGTTCTTC. This codes for CASSGRSQLSQSEQFF. This sequence joins TRBV5-1 and TRBJ2-1; D possibly corresponds to TRBD2 (6 bases). V lost 4 bases to trimming and J lost 9 bases, with 23 bases between them. Germline V gene lookup returns CDR1 SGHRS and CDR2 YFSETQ. This CDR3 has 16 residues.

The V call is TRBV2, the J call TRBJ2-7, with TRBD1 as a possible D gene (5 bases). V shed 7 bases and J shed 0 bases, with 13 bases lying between them. Germline V CDR1 and CDR2: SNHLY, FYNNEI. The CDR3 length is 14 residues. The CDR3 spells CASKATVHSYEQYF. The CDR3 region has the DNA TGTGCCAGCAAGGCGACAGTGCACTCCTACGAGCAGTACTTC. The full variable domain, in which reference TRBV2 and TRBJ2-7 provide the parts outside the CDR3, is EPEVTQTPSHQVTQMGQEVILRCVPISNHLYFYWYRQILGQKVEFLVSFYNNEISEKSEIFDDQFSVERPDGSNFTLKIRSTKLEDSAMYFCASKATVHSYEQYFGPGTRLTVT.

Only a few counts were recorded for this clone. This chain connects TRBV30 to TRBJ2-1, with D perhaps matching TRBD2 (6 bases). The CDR3 is 15 amino acids. Trimming took 2 bases from V and 6 from J, leaving 17 bases between them. The germline gives CDR1 GTSNPN, CDR2 SVGIG (reference sequence). In DNA, the CDR3 is TGTGCCTGGAGTTATTGGGTAGCGGTGACCAATGAGCAGTTCTTC. It is translated as CAWSYWVAVTNEQFF.

The rearrangement links TRBV4-2 to TRBJ1-2, with TRBD1 as a possible D gene (6 bases). CDR3 size: 18 residues. Germline V gene sequence: CDR1 LGHNA, CDR2 YNFKEQ. With 0 bases removed from V and 5 bases from J, the gap between germline ends came to 22 bases. The CDR3 spells CASSQEIGGARNVYGYTF. The CDR3 DNA is TGTGCCAGCAGCCAAGAAATTGGGGGGGCAAGGAACGTGTATGGCTACACCTTC.

This clone was recorded only once. The junction shows a germline mismatch at one end, possibly a read error. The genes are TRBV27 and TRBJ1-2; D is unclear. Germline V CDR1 and CDR2: MNHEY, SMNVEV (reference sequence). There are 13 residues in the CDR3. Here the CDR3 DNA reads TGTGCCAGCAGATTATTAACAGCTGATGGCTACACCTTC. Amino acid sequence: CASRLLTADGYTF.

This clone was observed a handful of times. The chain is built from TRBV11-2 and TRBJ2-7, with D unresolved. V gave up 4 bases and J gave up 3 bases, with 7 bases separating them. This CDR3 spans 12 amino acids. Germline CDR1 is SGHAT and CDR2 is FQNNGV. Here the CDR3 DNA reads TGTGCCAGCAGCTCCCTGGGCTACGAGCAGTACTTC. It yields the protein CASSSLGYEQYF.

V usage is TRBV5-6 and J usage is TRBJ1-4, with D uncertain. Germline lookup yields CDR1 SGHDT and CDR2 YYEEEE. V dropped 3 bases and J dropped 8 bases, with 8 bases sitting between them. The CDR3 consists of 12 residues. The CDR3 region is CASSYGLEKLFF. The DNA for the CDR3 is TGTGCCAGCAGCTATGGTTTGGAAAAACTGTTTTTT.

This clone was detected only once. The CDR3 sequence is CASTLGTRNYNEQFF. The CDR3 nucleotides are TGTGCCAGCACCTTAGGGACTAGGAATTACAATGAGCAGTTCTTC. The V call is TRBV5-4, the J call TRBJ2-1; the match to TRBD2 covers 8 bases. The V segment lost 6 bases and the J segment 4 bases; nucleotides outside the gene matches: 9. CDR3 length: 15 residues. Germline V lookup: CDR1 SGHNT, CDR2 YYREEE (reference sequence).

This sequence joins TRBV14 and TRBJ1-1; D possibly corresponds to TRBD1 (5 bases). CDR1 is SGHDN and CDR2 is FVKESK in the germline V gene. Trimming cost V 0 bases and J 11 bases, with 13 bases left between them. The CDR3 sequence is 13 residues long. The CDR3 here is CASSQDLAGLAFF. CDR3 DNA: TGTGCCAGCAGCCAAGATCTGGCAGGGTTGGCTTTCTTT.

The rearrangement uses TRBV27 and TRBJ2-1; the D call may be TRBD1 or TRBD2 (5 bases each). This CDR3 is 14 amino acids long. Germline loops: CDR1 MNHEY, CDR2 SMNVEV (reference sequence). The V end lost 2 bases, the J end lost 5 bases, and 10 bases lay between the germline ends. CDR3 loop: CASSLRGENNEQFF. Written as DNA, the CDR3 is TGTGCCAGCAGTTTACGGGGCGAAAACAATGAGCAGTTCTTC.

V gene TRBV4-1 combines with J gene TRBJ2-5; tentative D call: TRBD1 (6 bases). This CDR3 has 15 amino acids. The germline V gene has CDR1 MGHRA and CDR2 YSYEKL. V lost 2 bases to trimming and J lost 2 bases, with 12 bases between them. The CDR3, as DNA: TGCGCCAGCAGCCAATCGCGAGGGGGACAAGAGACCCAGTACTTC. Amino acid sequence: CASSQSRGGQETQYF.

The chain carries TRBV4-3 and TRBJ1-1; D remains ambiguous. Germline CDR1 is LGHNA and CDR2 is YSLEER. V was pared by 4 bases and J by 0 bases, with 12 bases between. The CDR3 runs to 15 residues. The CDR3 spells CASSPGSRMNTEAFF. CDR3 bases: TGCGCCAGCAGCCCGGGGTCGCGGATGAACACTGAAGCTTTCTTT.

The rearrangement joins TRBV27 to TRBJ2-3; 9 bases fit TRBD1. Losses at the gene ends were 2 bases for V and 2 bases for J; bases not matched to a gene: 5. In germline, CDR1 is MNHEY, CDR2 SMNVEV (reference sequence). The CDR3 runs to 16 residues. CDR3 in amino acids: CASSLQGTGYTDTQYF. CDR3 nucleotides: TGTGCCAGCAGTTTACAAGGGACAGGGTACACAGATACGCAGTATTTT.

This chain links TRBV2 with TRBJ2-2; 7 bases are shared with TRBD2. Germline CDR1 is SNHLY and CDR2 is FYNNEI. The CDR3 has 14 residues. V shed 5 bases, J shed 4 bases, and the junction held 4 bases outside the gene matches. Here the CDR3 DNA reads TGTGCCAGCAGTTTAGGACTAGGCACCGGGGAGCTGTTTTTT. It specifies CASSLGLGTGELFF.

The genes are TRBV6-5 and TRBJ1-3, with D perhaps matching TRBD1 (6 bases). The CDR3 contains 15 residues. The V and J ends lost 6 bases and 2 bases respectively, with 14 bases between them. CDR1 is MNHEY, CDR2 SVGAGI, per germline. The CDR3: CASRRGLEPGNTIYF. CDR3 in DNA: TGTGCCAGCAGGAGGGGGTTAGAACCTGGAAACACCATATATTTT.